This T cell receptor (beta chain) originates from a study of cytomegalovirus exposure and HLA in healthy donors. Findings of the study overall: Cytomegalovirus association was assigned to about 150 TCR beta chains.

The V and J ends lost 0 bases and 0 bases, in that order; junction bases with no gene match: 16. CDR1 is SGHVS and CDR2 is FQNEAQ in the germline V gene. The CDR3 spans 21 residues. Clones were sequenced by immunoSEQ multiplex PCR, and TCRdb holds only the in-frame ones, with some missing. The sample has 120,000 or so clones; 86% are singletons. With regard to this clone: Its antigen is undetermined.

The receptor was isolated from a man younger than 35 in good health and CMV-seronegative. The chain employs TRBV7-8 and TRBJ2-7; 11 bases fit TRBD2. What was sequenced was PBMCs. The CDR3: CASSLARIAGLAVQDSYEQYF. In DNA form, the CDR3 reads TGTGCCAGCAGCTTAGCGAGGATAGCGGGACTAGCGGTACAGGACTCCTACGAGCAGTACTTC.